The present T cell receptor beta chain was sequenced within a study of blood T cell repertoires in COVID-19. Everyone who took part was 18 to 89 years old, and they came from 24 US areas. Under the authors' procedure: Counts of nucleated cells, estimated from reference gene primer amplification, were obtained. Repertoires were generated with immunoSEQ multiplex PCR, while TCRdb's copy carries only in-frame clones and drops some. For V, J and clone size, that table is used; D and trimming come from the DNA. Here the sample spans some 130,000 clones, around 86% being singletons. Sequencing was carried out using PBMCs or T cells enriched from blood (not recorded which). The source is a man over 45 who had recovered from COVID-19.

Written as DNA, the CDR3 is TGTGCCAGCCGCAGGGGGCTCAATCAGCCCCAGCATTTT. It yields the protein CASRRGLNQPQHF. This chain links TRBV27 with TRBJ1-5; TRBD1 agrees at 8 bases. Germline V gives CDR1 MNHEY, CDR2 SMNVEV (reference sequence). With V trimmed by 8 bases and J by 3 bases, 3 bases remained unmatched. This CDR3 spans 13 amino acids.